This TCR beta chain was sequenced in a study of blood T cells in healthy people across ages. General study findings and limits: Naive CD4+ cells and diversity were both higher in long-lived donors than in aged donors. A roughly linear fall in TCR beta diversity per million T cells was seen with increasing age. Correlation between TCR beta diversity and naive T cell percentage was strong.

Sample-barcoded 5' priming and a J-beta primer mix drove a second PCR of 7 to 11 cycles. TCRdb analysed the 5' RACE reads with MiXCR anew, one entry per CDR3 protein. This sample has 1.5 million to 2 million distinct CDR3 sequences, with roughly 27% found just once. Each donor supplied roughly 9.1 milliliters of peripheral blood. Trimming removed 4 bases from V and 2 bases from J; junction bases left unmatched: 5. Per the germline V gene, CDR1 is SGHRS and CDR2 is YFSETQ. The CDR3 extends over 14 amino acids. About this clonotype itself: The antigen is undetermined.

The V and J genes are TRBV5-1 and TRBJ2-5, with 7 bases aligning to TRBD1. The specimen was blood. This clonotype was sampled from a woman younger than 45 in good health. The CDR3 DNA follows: TGCGCCAGCAGCGGAACAGGGGTACAAGAGACCCAGTACTTC. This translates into CASSGTGVQETQYF.